This TCR beta chain appears in the sequencing data of a study of blood T cell repertoires in COVID-19. Turning to the study itself: In each case, the material was cDNA or gDNA derived from T cells, B-cell-depleted T cells, or PBMCs.

Which cohort a participant joined came from the clinical history participants gave. The germline V gene encodes CDR1 SGHAT and CDR2 FQDESV (reference sequence). The CDR3 loop spans 14 amino acids. Trimming stripped 3 bases from V and 1 base from J, with 6 bases between. Per the authors' pipeline: Amplification of reference gene primers provided the estimated nucleated cell counts. Clones were sequenced by immunoSEQ multiplex PCR, and TCRdb holds only the in-frame ones, with some missing. V, J and clone size are those of that table, while D and trimming were read from the DNA. Among about 220,000 clones listed, around 90% were seen once.

The sequencing sample was made of PBMCs or T cells enriched from blood (not recorded which). This receptor was taken from a woman in her forties or fifties with acute COVID-19. This sequence joins TRBV11-1 and TRBJ1-4; D perhaps matches TRBD1 (5 bases). The CDR3: CASSFDRTNEKLFF. The CDR3 DNA reads TGTGCCAGCAGCTTCGACAGAACTAATGAAAAACTGTTTTTT.